Presented here are 22 T cell receptor beta chains from one specimen sequenced in a study of metastatic and nonmetastatic thyroid tumors. TCRdb redid the clone calls on the PCR reads using MiXCR. Of about 43,000 clones detected, around 3.1% appear once; the ten largest clones hold roughly 9.1%. Patients had received no treatment of any kind before thyroid surgery. What was sequenced was blood. All receptors come from a female donor with papillary thyroid cancer or a benign thyroid nodule (not recorded which). Some clones in this sample may be carry-over from other donors' samples.

In its sample, this clone was seen many times. The rearrangement links TRBV20-1 to TRBJ2-7; no firm D call. The CDR3 sequence is 13 residues long. Germline V gene sequence: CDR1 DFQATT, CDR2 SNEGSKA (reference sequence). V gave up 4 bases and J gave up 4 bases, with 14 bases separating them. The CDR3 loop reads CSATARNYYEQYF. DNA of the CDR3: TGCAGTGCTACCGCCCGTAATTATTACGAGCAGTACTTC.

The chain is built from TRBV6-1 and TRBJ2-4, with D possibly TRBD2 on 6 matching bases. The V gene lost 4 bases and the J gene lost 9 bases, with 10 bases spanning the gap. The length of the CDR3 is 12 residues. The germline CDR1 and CDR2 sequences are MNHNS and SASEGT. The CDR3 sequence is CASSGEAGIQYF. CDR3 sequence (DNA): TGTGCCAGCAGTGGGGAGGCAGGCATTCAGTACTTC.

In its sample, this clone was seen a few times. V is TRBV9 and J is TRBJ2-1; weak D call: TRBD1 (5 bases). This CDR3 contains 15 residues. CDR1 and CDR2 (germline): SGDLS, YYNGEE. Trimming left V 3 bases short and J 0 bases short, with 10 bases between. In DNA, the CDR3 is TGTGCCAGCAGCGCTGGGGCTACCTCCTACAATGAGCAGTTCTTC. Amino acids: CASSAGATSYNEQFF.

This clone appeared many times. The J gene is TRBJ1-1, the V gene TRBV11-1, with a possible D match to TRBD1 (6 bases). Trimming took 6 bases from V and 6 from J, leaving 11 bases between them. This CDR3 has 12 residues. From germline, CDR1 is SGHAT and CDR2 FQDESV (reference sequence). The DNA of the CDR3 is TGTGCCAGCAGACCCGGGGGCTCTGAAGCTTTCTTT. Amino acid sequence: CASRPGGSEAFF.

This clone appeared many times. V gene TRBV11-2 combines with J gene TRBJ2-1; perhaps TRBD1 as D (5 bases). The CDR3 length is 11 residues. Deletions cut 0 bases from V and 12 bases from J, with 6 bases between. The germline V gene has CDR1 SGHAT and CDR2 FQNNGV. This chain's CDR3 is CASSLDRGQFF. The CDR3 DNA sequence: TGTGCCAGCAGCTTAGATAGGGGGCAGTTCTTC.

This clone was detected ten times or more. The chain links TRBV6-1 to TRBJ2-5; 7 bases are a match to TRBD1. This CDR3 spans 17 amino acids. The V and J ends lost 6 bases and 1 base, in that order; junction bases with no gene match: 14. The germline V gene has CDR1 MNHNS and CDR2 SASEGT. CDR3 in DNA: TGTGCCAGCAGGGCCCGGGACAGCTCCCGCCTCCAAGAGACCCAGTACTTC. It translates to CASRARDSSRLQETQYF.

Ten or more counts support this clone. The chain carries TRBV28 and TRBJ2-3; 8 bases agree with TRBD2. This CDR3 is 15 amino acids long. With 3 bases clipped from V and 2 bases from J, the junction kept 4 bases outside the gene matches. CDR1 is MDHEN, CDR2 SYDVKM, per germline. The CDR3 DNA follows: TGTGCCAGCAGTTTTCGGCGGGGGGTCACAGATACGCAGTATTTT. The encoded protein is CASSFRRGVTDTQYF.

This clone has ten or more counts. The rearrangement joins TRBV27 to TRBJ1-2; TRBD1 is a possible D gene (6 bases). Germline V CDR1 and CDR2: MNHEY, SMNVEV (reference sequence). V lost 7 bases and J 4 bases, leaving 16 bases between the germline ends. This CDR3 has 14 residues. The CDR3 region has the DNA TGTGCCAGCAAGGGGGACGAAGTGGCCTATGGCTACACCTTC. Encoded protein: CASKGDEVAYGYTF.

This clone was seen a handful of times. The V and J genes are TRBV24-1 and TRBJ1-2, with D perhaps matching TRBD1 (6 bases). The germline gives CDR1 KGHDR, CDR2 SFDVKD. The CDR3 totals 19 residues. V lost 2 bases, J lost 6 bases, and 27 bases lay in between. Here the CDR3 DNA reads TGTGCCACCAGTGATTCCCGATCAGGGCTCTGGGGGGCGAAAGATGGCTACACCTTC. It specifies CATSDSRSGLWGAKDGYTF.

This clone was seen repeatedly, ten times or more. Other DNA variants within this sample encode the same CDR3. The V gene is TRBV20-1, the J gene TRBJ1-2; D might be TRBD1 (5 bases). The CDR3 totals 13 residues. The ends were cut back, 1 base at V and 4 bases at J, with 10 bases in the middle. The germline V gene encodes CDR1 DFQATT and CDR2 SNEGSKA (reference sequence). CDR3 sequence reads: CSARGSGGYGYTF. The CDR3 coding sequence is TGCAGTGCTAGAGGATCGGGGGGCTATGGCTACACCTTC.

The genes are TRBV12-3 or TRBV12-4 and TRBJ1-2; 8 nucleotides match TRBD1. The CDR3 is 16 amino acids. V was pared by 5 bases and J by 1 base, with 9 bases of the junction left unmatched. As DNA, the CDR3 is TGTGCCAGCAGTGGCCTTGGGACAGGCATTAACTATGGCTACACCTTC. Translation: CASSGLGTGINYGYTF.

This clone showed up just a few times. At one of its ends the junction is not consistent with the germline gene, which may arise from a read error. This CDR3 reads CASSDSVGVSKYNEQFF. The DNA of the CDR3 is TGTGCCAGCAGTGACTCAGTTGGGGTCTCGAAGTACAATGAGCAGTTCTTC. The chain is built from TRBV6-5 and TRBJ2-1; D remains unclear. This CDR3 is built from 17 residues. CDR1 is MNHEY and CDR2 is SVGAGI in the germline V gene.

A few counts support this clone. This chain uses TRBV7-9 with TRBJ2-7; 7 nucleotides agree with TRBD2. Trimming took 5 bases from V and 5 from J; bases not matched to a gene: 12. This CDR3 region has 15 residues. Germline V gives CDR1 SEHNR, CDR2 FQNEAQ (reference sequence). For the CDR3, the DNA is TGTGCCAGCAGCCCCCCCCCCCAGGGAGGGGACGAGCAGTACTTC. This translates into CASSPPPQGGDEQYF.

This clone came up many times. The chain carries TRBV18 and TRBJ2-5; D is perhaps TRBD2 (6 bases). Trimming pared 6 bases from V and 0 bases from J, leaving 11 bases between. The CDR3 runs to 14 residues. Per the germline V gene, CDR1 is KGHSH and CDR2 is LQKENI. CDR3 amino acids: CASSTTRYQETQYF. CDR3 DNA: TGTGCCAGCTCGACGACTAGGTACCAAGAGACCCAGTACTTC.

This chain joins TRBV6-1 and TRBJ2-2; TRBD2 might be the D (6 bases). V lost 5 bases and J lost 3, with 13 bases in between. CDR1 MNHNS and CDR2 SASEGT come from the germline V gene. The CDR3 covers 15 residues. CDR3 sequence: CASSQPGLHTGELFF. The CDR3 nucleotides are TGTGCCAGCAGTCAACCGGGACTTCACACCGGGGAGCTGTTTTTT.

At least ten counts were recorded for this clone. The rearrangement links TRBV12-3 or TRBV12-4 to TRBJ1-3, with D unresolved. Deletions cut 6 bases from V and 4 bases from J, with 13 bases between. The CDR3 runs to 14 residues. CDR3 sequence: CASSLDFGGNTIYF. The CDR3 DNA follows: TGTGCCAGCAGCCTAGACTTCGGAGGAAACACCATATATTTT.

This clone has ten or more counts. V is TRBV19 and J is TRBJ1-5, with 12 positions matching TRBD1. The trim removed 6 bases at V and 6 bases at J, leaving 9 bases unmatched. There are 16 residues in the CDR3. The germline gives CDR1 LNHDA, CDR2 SQIVND (reference sequence). DNA of the CDR3: TGTGCCAGTAGCATACCGGGACAGGGGGCGCGTCAGCCCCAGCATTTT. This gives the protein CASSIPGQGARQPQHF.

At least ten counts were recorded for this clone. V gene TRBV7-2 combines with J gene TRBJ2-1, with D possibly matching TRBD2 (5 bases). The CDR3 contains 15 residues. Deletions cut 2 bases from V and 5 bases from J, with 13 bases between. Germline CDR1 is SGHTA and CDR2 is FQGNSA. CDR3: CASSLNGVGHNEQFF. The DNA of the CDR3 is TGTGCCAGCAGCTTAAACGGGGTAGGACACAATGAGCAGTTCTTC.

This clone was seen at least ten times. J is TRBJ2-7 and V is TRBV6-6; D is possibly TRBD1 or TRBD2 (6 bases each). CDR1 is MNHNY, CDR2 SVGAGI, per germline (reference sequence). The CDR3 is 15 residues long. V was pared by 2 bases and J by 4 bases, with 15 bases between. The CDR3 protein is CASSYLEQGGYEQYF. In nucleotides, the CDR3 is TGTGCCAGCAGTTACCTCGAACAGGGAGGATACGAGCAGTACTTC.

The J gene is TRBJ2-3, the V gene TRBV2; 11 nucleotides match TRBD2. Germline assignment: CDR1 SNHLY and CDR2 FYNNEI. This CDR3 has 13 amino acids. With V trimmed by 7 bases and J by 5 bases, 2 bases remained unmatched. The CDR3 nucleotides read TGTGCCAGCAAACTAGCGGGAGTAGATACGCAGTATTTT. This encodes CASKLAGVDTQYF.

The CDR3 bases are TGTGCCAGCAGGCCCGCAGGCCTTAACTATGGCTACACCTTC. Amino acid sequence: CASRPAGLNYGYTF. The V gene is TRBV28, the J gene TRBJ1-2; D gene uncertain. V lost 6 bases, J lost 1 base, and 12 bases lay in between. The length of the CDR3 is 14 residues. CDR1 MDHEN and CDR2 SYDVKM come from the germline V gene.

By share, this clone ranks as medium-sized. The CDR3 loop is CAWYRLSGYTF. As DNA, the CDR3 is TGTGCCTGGTATCGGTTGAGCGGCTACACCTTC. J is TRBJ1-2 and V is TRBV30; D is uncertain. Germline loops: CDR1 GTSNPN, CDR2 SVGIG (reference sequence). V gave up 5 bases and J gave up 8 bases, with 12 bases separating them. There are 11 residues in the CDR3.